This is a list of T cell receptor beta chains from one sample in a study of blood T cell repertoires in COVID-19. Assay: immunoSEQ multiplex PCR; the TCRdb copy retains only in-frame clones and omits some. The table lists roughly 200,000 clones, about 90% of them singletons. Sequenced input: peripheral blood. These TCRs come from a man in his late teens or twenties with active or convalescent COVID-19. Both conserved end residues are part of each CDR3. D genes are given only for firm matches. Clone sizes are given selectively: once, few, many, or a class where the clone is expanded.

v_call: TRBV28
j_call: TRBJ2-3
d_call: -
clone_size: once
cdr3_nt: TGTGCCAGCAGTTCAGGGGGGTCATCAGATACGCAGTATTTT
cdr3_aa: CASSSGGSSDTQYF

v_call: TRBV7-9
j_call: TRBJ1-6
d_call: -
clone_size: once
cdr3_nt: TGTGCCAGCAGCTTAGCGCGTGGGGAGAAGAATTCACCCCTCCACTTT
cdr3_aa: CASSLARGEKNSPLHF

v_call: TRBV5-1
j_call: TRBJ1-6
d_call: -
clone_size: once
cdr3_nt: TGCGCCAGCAGCTTGGTAACAGGGCAAAGTTCACCCCTCCACTTT
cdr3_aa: CASSLVTGQSSPLHF

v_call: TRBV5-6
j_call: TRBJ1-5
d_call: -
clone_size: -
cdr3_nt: TGTGCCAGCAGCTTGGGGGAGCAGCCCCAGCATTTT
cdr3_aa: CASSLGEQPQHF

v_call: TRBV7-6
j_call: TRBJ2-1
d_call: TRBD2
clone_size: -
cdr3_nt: TGTGCCAGCAGCCTGCGGACTAGCGGCTACAATGAGCAGTTCTTC
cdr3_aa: CASSLRTSGYNEQFF

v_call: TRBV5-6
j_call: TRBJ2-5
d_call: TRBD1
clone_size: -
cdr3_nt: TGTGCCAGCAGCACGGACAGGGGGGAAGAGACCCAGTACTTC
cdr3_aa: CASSTDRGEETQYF

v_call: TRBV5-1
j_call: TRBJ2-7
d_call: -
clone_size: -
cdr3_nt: TGCGCCAGCAGCTTGTCTCCGACTACATCCTACGAGCAGTACTTC
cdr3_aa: CASSLSPTTSYEQYF

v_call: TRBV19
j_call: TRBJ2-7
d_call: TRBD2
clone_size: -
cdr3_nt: TGTGCCAGTAGTCCCAGACTAGCGGGCCGCTCCTACGAGCAGTACTTC
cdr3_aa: CASSPRLAGRSYEQYF

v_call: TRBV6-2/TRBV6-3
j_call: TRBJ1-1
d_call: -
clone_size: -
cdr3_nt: TGTGCCAGCAGCTCCCGAGGGTCCGGGGTGAGCACTGAAGCTTTCTTT
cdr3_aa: CASSSRGSGVSTEAFF

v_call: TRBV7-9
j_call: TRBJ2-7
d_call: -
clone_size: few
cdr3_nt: TGTGCCAGCAGCCCAGGGGCCCGATTGTGGGAGCAGTACTTC
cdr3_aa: CASSPGARLWEQYF

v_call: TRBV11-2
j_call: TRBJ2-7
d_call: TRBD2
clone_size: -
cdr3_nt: TGTGCCAGCAGCTTAGCGGACGCGGGGGGGCCCGAGCAGTACTTC
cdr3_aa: CASSLADAGGPEQYF

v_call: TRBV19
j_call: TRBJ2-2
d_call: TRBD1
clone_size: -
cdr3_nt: TGTGCCAGTACCCGCGGGTGGGGGACAGGGGGCGGCGGGGAGCTGTTTTTT
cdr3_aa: CASTRGWGTGGGGELFF

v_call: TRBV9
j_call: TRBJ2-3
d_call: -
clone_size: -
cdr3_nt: TGTGCCAGCAGCAAATCTAGCTGGATCATCACAGATACGCAGTATTTT
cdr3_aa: CASSKSSWIITDTQYF

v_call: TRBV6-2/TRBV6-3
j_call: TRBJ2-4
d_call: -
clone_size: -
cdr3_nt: TGTGCCAGCAGTTACTCGATTTCCAGAGGGGCCAAAAACATTCAGTACTTC
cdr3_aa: CASSYSISRGAKNIQYF

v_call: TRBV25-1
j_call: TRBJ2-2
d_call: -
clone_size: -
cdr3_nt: TGTGCCAGCACCCCGGGGTCACCCGGGGAGCTGTTTTTT
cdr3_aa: CASTPGSPGELFF

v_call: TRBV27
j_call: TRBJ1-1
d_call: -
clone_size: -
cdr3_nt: TGTGCCAGCAGTTTTTCCCTACTCACTGAAGCTTTCTTT
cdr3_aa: CASSFSLLTEAFF

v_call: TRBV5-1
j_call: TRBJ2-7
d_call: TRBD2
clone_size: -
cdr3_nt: TGCGCCAGCAGCCGGAGGAGCGGGGGGGTCTCCTACGAGCAGTACTTC
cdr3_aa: CASSRRSGGVSYEQYF

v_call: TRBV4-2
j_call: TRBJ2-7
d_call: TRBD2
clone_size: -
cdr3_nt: TGTGCCAGCAGCGAGGGAACTAGCGGGAGTCGAGAGCAGTACTTC
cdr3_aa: CASSEGTSGSREQYF

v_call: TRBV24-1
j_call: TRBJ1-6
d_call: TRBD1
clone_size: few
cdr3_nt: TGTGCCACCAGTGAGCGCGACAGGGATCCTAATTCACCCCTCCACTTT
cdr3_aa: CATSERDRDPNSPLHF

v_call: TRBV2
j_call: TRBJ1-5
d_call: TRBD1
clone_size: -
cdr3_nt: TGTGTCAGCAGCCACCAGGGGACAGGGCTAGGGAATCAGCCCCAGCATTTT
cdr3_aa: CVSSHQGTGLGNQPQHF

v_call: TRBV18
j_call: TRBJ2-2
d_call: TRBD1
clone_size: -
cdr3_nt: TGTGCCAGCTCACCGGACAGGGCGGCCGGGGAGCTGTTTTTT
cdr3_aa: CASSPDRAAGELFF

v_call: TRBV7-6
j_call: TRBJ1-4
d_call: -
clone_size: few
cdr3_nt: TGTGCCAGCAGCCAAGGAGCTACGGCTAATGAAAAACTGTTTTTT
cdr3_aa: CASSQGATANEKLFF

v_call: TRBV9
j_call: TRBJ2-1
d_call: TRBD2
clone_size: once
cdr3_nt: TGTGCCAGCAGCACACGGGGGGGCTCCTACAATGAGCAGTTCTTC
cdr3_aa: CASSTRGGSYNEQFF

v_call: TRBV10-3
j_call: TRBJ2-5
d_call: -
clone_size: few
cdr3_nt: TGTGCCATCAGTGTTTTTTGGGGGAGGGGGGAGACCCAGTACTTC
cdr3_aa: CAISVFWGRGETQYF

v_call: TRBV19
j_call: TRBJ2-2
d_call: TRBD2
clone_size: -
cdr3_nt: TGTGCCAGTAGTGGACTAGCGGGAGTATCCGGGGAGCTGTTTTTT
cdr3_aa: CASSGLAGVSGELFF

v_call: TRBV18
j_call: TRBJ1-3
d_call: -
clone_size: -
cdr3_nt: TGTGCCAGCTCACCAGCCGGGGGCTCTGGAAACACCATATATTTT
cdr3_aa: CASSPAGGSGNTIYF

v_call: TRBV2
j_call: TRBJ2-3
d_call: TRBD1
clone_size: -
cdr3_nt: TGTGCCAGCAGTGAGCTGGACAGGGGATCAGATACGCAGTATTTT
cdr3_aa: CASSELDRGSDTQYF

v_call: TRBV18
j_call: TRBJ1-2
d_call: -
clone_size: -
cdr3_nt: TGTGCCAGCTCAACCGCACAGGAGGGCTACACCTTC
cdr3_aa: CASSTAQEGYTF

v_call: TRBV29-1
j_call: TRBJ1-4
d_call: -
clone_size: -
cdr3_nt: TGCAGCGTAGAAGCAGGGTCCGGGTCTAATGAAAAACTGTTTTTT
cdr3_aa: CSVEAGSGSNEKLFF

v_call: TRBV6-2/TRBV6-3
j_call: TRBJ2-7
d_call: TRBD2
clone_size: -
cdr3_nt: TGTGCCAGCAGCCTAGCGGGAGCTGAGAACGAGCAGTACTTC
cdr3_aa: CASSLAGAENEQYF

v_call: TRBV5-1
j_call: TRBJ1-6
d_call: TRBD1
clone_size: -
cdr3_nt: TGCGCCAGCAGCCGGACAGGGCGTAATTCACCCCTCCACTTT
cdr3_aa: CASSRTGRNSPLHF

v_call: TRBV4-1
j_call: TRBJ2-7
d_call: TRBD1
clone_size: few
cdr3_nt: TGCGCCAGCAGCCAAGAGACAGGGTTAGACGAGCAGTACTTC
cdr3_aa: CASSQETGLDEQYF

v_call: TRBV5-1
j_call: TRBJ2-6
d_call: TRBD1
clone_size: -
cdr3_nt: TGCGCCAGCAGCTTGCAGGGGGCGGGTGGGGCCAACGTCCTGACTTTC
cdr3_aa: CASSLQGAGGANVLTF

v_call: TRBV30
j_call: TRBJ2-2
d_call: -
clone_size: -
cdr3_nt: TGTGCCTGGACCTATACTGGACATTTCGGGGGCGGGGAGCTGTTTTTT
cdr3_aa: CAWTYTGHFGGGELFF

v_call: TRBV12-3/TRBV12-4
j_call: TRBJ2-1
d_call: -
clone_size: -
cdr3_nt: TGTGCCAGCATACTAAACAATGAGCAGTTCTTC
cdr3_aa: CASILNNEQFF

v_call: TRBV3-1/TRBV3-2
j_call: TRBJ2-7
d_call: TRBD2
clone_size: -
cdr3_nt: TGTGCCAGCAGCCAACCTAGCGGGAGAGTCGACGAGCAGTACTTC
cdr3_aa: CASSQPSGRVDEQYF

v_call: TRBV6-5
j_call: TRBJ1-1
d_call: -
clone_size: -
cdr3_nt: TGTGCCAGCAGTTACGACAGCCTGAACACTGAAGCTTTCTTT
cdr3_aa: CASSYDSLNTEAFF

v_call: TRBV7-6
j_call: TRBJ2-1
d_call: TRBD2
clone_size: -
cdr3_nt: TGTGCCAGCAGCTTGGGACTAGCGGGAGTAGTTAACTACAATGAGCAGTTCTTC
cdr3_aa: CASSLGLAGVVNYNEQFF

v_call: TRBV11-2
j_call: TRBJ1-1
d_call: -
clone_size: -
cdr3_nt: TGTGCCAGCAGCTTAGATCTTTATCGGCGATCCCGGGGGACTGAAGCTTTCTTT
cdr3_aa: CASSLDLYRRSRGTEAFF

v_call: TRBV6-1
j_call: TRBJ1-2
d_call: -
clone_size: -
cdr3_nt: TGTGCCAGCAGTGAAGTTGTCAGGTCAAGCGGGGGCGGCTACACCTTC
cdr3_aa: CASSEVVRSSGGGYTF

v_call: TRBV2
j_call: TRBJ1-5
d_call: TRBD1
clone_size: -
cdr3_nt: TGTGCCAGCAGGGCCACAGGGGATAGCAATCAGCCCCAGCATTTT
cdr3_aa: CASRATGDSNQPQHF

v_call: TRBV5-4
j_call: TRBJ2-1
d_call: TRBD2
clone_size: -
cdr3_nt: TGTGCCAGCAGATCTAGCGGGGGAGATACCAATGAGCAGTTCTTC
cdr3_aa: CASRSSGGDTNEQFF

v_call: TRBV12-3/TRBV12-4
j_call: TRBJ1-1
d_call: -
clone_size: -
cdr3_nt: TGTGCCAGCAAAACAGGGCTGAACACTGAAGCTTTCTTT
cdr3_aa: CASKTGLNTEAFF

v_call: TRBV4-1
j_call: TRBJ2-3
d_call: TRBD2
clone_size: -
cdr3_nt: TGCGCCAGCAGCTACACCGGGACTAGCGGGGTGCACGGTACGCAGTATTTT
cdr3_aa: CASSYTGTSGVHGTQYF

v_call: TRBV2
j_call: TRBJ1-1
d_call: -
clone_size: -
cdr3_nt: TGTGCCAGCAGTGAGGGCCGGAAGATGGGAGCTTTCTTT
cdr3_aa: CASSEGRKMGAFF

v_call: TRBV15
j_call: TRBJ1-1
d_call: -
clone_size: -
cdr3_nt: TGTGCCACCAGCAGAGGACAGGCCCCTGAAGCTTTCTTT
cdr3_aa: CATSRGQAPEAFF

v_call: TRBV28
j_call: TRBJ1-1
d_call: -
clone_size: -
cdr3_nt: TGTGCCAGCAGAATCAGGGGACAGAACACTGAAGCTTTCTTT
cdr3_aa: CASRIRGQNTEAFF

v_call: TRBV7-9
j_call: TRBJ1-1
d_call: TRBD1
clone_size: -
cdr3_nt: TGTGCCAGCAGCTCTCCGGGACAGGGAGTGAGCCCGAACACTGAAGCTTTCTTT
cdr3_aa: CASSSPGQGVSPNTEAFF

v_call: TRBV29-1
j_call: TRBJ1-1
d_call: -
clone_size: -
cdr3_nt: TGCAGCGCCCCCGGCAGGGGAACAGGGAACACTGAAGCTTTCTTT
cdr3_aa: CSAPGRGTGNTEAFF

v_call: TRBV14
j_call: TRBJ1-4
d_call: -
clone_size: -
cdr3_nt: TGTGCCAGCAGCCAAGATTTGTGGACAGAAGATTCTAATGAAAAACTGTTTTTT
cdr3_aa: CASSQDLWTEDSNEKLFF

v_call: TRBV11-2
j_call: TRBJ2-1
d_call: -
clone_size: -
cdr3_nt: TGTGCCAGCAGCCTCCGGCGCCAGGCGAGCTCCTACAATGAGCAGTTCTTC
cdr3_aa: CASSLRRQASSYNEQFF